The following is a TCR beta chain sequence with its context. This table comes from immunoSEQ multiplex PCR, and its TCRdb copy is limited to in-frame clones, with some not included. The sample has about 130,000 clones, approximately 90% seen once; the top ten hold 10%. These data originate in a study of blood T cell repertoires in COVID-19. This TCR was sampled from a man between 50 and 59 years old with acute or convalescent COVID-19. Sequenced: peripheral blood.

CDR3 coding DNA: TGCGCCAGCAGCCAAGATCGGACACCTAACTATGGCTACACCTTC. Protein sequence: CASSQDRTPNYGYTF. The chain has TRBV4-1 and TRBJ1-2; possible D gene TRBD1, 5 bases. The V gene lost 0 bases and the J gene lost 0 bases, with 8 bases spanning the gap. Germline values: CDR1 MGHRA, CDR2 YSYEKL. This CDR3 spans 15 amino acids.